The present TCR beta chain was sequenced within a study of neoadjuvant anti-PD-1 for oral cavity cancer. Study-level points and caveats: Treg/Th17 ratio rose with pretreatment blood and fell with post-treatment tumor TCRbeta clonality.

Turning to this clone: Its antigen is not known.

Noted time point: after neoadjuvant nivolumab, at surgical resection. Assay used: immunoSEQ multiplex PCR; TCRdb lists only in-frame clones, some missing. Among about 12,000 clones listed, about 71% were seen once. This clonotype was obtained from a person aged 40 to 85 with oral cavity squamous cell carcinoma. Sequences were derived from PBMCs, sampled after nivolumab (anti-PD-1) treatment.

CDR3 region: CASSLHGQGYQETQYF. CDR3 sequence (DNA): TGTGCCAGTAGCCTCCATGGACAGGGGTATCAAGAGACCCAGTACTTC. The chain uses TRBV19 and TRBJ2-5, with 9 bases fitting TRBD1. This CDR3 has 16 residues. CDR1 LNHDA and CDR2 SQIVND come from the germline V gene (reference sequence). The trim removed 6 bases at V and 2 bases at J, leaving 10 bases unmatched.